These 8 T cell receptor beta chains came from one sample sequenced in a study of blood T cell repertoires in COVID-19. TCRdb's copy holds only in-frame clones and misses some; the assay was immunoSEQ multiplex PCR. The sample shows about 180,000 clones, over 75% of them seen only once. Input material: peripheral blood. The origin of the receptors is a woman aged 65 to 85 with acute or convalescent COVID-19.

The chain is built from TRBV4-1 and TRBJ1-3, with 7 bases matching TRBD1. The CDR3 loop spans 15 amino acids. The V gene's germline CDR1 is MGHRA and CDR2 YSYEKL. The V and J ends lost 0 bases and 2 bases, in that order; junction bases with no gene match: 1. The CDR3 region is CASSQDRGTGNTIYF. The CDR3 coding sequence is TGCGCCAGCAGCCAAGACAGGGGGACTGGAAACACCATATATTTT.

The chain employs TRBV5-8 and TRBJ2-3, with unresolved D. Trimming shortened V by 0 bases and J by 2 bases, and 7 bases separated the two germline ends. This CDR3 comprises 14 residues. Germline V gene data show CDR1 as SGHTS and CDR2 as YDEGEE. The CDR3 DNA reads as TGTGCCAGCAGCTTGGACGCAGACACAGATACGCAGTATTTT. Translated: CASSLDADTDTQYF. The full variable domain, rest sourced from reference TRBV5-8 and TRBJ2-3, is EAGVTQSPTHLIKTRGQQATLRCSPISGHTSVYWYQQALGLGLQFLLWYDEGEERNRGNFPPRFSGRQFPNYSSELNVNALELEDSALYLCASSLDADTDTQYFGPGTRLTVL.

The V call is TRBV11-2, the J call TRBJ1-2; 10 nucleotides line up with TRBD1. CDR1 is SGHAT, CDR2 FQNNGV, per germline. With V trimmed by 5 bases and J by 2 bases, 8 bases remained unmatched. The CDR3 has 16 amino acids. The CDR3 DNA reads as TGTGCCAGCAGCCCGGGGACAGGGGCGACAAACTATGGCTACACCTTC. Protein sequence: CASSPGTGATNYGYTF.

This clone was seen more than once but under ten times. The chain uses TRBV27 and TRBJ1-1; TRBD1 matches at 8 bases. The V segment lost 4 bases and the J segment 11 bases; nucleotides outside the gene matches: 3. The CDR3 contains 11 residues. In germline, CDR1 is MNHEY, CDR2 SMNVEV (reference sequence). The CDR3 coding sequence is TGTGCCAGCAGTTCCCAGGGGGCTGCTTTCTTT. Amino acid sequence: CASSSQGAAFF.

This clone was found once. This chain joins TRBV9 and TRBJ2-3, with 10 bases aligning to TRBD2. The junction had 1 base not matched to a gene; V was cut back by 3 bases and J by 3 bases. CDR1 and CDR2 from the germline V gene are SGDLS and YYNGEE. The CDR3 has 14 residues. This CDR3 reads CASSASGSTDTQYF. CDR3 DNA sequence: TGTGCCAGCAGCGCTAGCGGGAGTACAGATACGCAGTATTTT.

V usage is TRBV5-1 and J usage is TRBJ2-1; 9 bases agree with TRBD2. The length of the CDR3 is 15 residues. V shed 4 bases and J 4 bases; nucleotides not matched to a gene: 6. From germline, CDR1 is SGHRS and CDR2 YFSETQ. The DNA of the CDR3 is TGCGCCAGCAGCCCCGTCCTAGCGGGATACAATGAGCAGTTCTTC. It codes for CASSPVLAGYNEQFF.

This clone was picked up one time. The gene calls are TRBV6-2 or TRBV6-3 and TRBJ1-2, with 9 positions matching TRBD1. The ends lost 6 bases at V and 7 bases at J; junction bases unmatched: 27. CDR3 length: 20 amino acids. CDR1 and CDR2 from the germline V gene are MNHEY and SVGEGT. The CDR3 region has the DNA TGTGCCAGCAGCTCCCTCCCGGGTATGGGACAGGGCCTTTCAATTTTTGGCTACACCTTC. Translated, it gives CASSSLPGMGQGLSIFGYTF.

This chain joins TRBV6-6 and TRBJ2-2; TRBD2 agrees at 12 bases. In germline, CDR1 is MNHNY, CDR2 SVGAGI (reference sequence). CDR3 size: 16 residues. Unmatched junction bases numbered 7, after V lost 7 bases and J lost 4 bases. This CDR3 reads CASTRSSGRVTGELFF. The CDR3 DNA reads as TGTGCCAGCACCCGGTCTAGCGGGAGGGTCACCGGGGAGCTGTTTTTT.